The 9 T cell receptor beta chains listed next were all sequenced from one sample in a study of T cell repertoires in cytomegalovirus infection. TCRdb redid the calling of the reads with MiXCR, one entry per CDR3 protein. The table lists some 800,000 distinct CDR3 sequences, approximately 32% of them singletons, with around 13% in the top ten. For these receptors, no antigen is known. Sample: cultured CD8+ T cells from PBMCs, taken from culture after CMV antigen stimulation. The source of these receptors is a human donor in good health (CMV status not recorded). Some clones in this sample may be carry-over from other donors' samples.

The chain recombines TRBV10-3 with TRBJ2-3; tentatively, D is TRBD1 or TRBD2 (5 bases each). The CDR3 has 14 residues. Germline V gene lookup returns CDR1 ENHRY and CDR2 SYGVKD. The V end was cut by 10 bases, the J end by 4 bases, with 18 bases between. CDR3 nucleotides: TGTGCCACCCGGACTCCTCGACAGCCAGATACGCAGTATTTT. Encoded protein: CATRTPRQPDTQYF.

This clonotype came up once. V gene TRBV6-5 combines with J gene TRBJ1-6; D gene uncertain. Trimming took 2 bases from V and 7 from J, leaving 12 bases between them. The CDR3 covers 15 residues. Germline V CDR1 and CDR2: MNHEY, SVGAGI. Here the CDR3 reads CASSYDLDGNSPLHF. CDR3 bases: TGTGCCAGCAGTTACGACCTTGACGGGAATTCACCCCTCCACTTT.

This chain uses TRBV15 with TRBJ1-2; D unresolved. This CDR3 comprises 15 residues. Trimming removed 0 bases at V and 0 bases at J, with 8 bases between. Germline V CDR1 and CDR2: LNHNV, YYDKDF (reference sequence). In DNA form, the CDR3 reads TGTGCCACCAGCAGAGATCGTGTGGCTAACTATGGCTACACCTTC. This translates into CATSRDRVANYGYTF.

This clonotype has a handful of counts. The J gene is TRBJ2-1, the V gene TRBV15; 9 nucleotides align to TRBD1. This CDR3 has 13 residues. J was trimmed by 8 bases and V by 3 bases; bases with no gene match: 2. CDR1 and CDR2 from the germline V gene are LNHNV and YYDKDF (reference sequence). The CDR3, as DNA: TGTGCCACCAGCAGTTGGACAGGGGATGAGCAGTTCTTC. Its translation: CATSSWTGDEQFF.

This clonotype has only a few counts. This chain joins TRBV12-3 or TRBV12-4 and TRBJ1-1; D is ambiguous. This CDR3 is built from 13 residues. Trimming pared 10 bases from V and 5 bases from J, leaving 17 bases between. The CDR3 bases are TGTGCCACCCCTGGACGGGTCGGGACTGAAGCTTTCTTT. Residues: CATPGRVGTEAFF.

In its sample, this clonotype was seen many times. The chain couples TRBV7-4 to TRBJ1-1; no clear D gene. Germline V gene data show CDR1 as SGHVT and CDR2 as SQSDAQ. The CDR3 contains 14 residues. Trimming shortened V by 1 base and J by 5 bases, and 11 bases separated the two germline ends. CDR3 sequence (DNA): TGTGCCAGCAGCTTAGTGGTAGGGCGAACTGAAGCTTTCTTT. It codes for CASSLVVGRTEAFF.

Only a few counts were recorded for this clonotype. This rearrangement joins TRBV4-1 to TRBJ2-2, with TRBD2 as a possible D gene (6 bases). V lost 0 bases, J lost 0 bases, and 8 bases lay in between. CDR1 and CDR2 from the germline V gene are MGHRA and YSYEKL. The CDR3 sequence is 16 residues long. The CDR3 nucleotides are TGCGCCAGCAGCCAAGATCCGGGGGCGAACACCGGGGAGCTGTTTTTT. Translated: CASSQDPGANTGELFF.

The CDR3 region has the DNA TGTGCCAGCAGTTACTTGGGCTCAGGGGGGGAGCAGTACGTC. This encodes CASSYLGSGGEQYV. The rearrangement joins TRBV6-6 to TRBJ2-7; a possible D gene is TRBD1 (7 bases). V lost 1 base, J lost 7 bases, and 14 bases lay in between. The CDR3 sequence is 14 residues long. Germline-derived CDR1 and CDR2 are MNHNY and SVGAGI (reference sequence).

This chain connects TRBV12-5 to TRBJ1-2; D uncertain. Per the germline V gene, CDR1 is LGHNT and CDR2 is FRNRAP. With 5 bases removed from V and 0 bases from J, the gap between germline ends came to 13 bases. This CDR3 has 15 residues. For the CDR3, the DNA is TGTGCTAGTGGTCATACGGTGGCCTCTAACTATGGCTACACCTTC. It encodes CASGHTVASNYGYTF.